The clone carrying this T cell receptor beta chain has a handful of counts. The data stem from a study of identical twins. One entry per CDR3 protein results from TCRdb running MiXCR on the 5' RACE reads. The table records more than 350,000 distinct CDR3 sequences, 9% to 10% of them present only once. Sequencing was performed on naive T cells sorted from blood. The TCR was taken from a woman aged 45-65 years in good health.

This CDR3 is CASSLVRQGATEQYF. The CDR3, as DNA: TGTGCCAGCAGTCTAGTTCGACAGGGGGCGACCGAGCAGTACTTC. The genes are TRBV27 and TRBJ2-7; 10 bases are a match to TRBD1. The CDR3 loop spans 15 amino acids. Germline trimming cut 5 bases from V and 6 bases from J; bases unmatched to any gene: 10. The V gene's germline CDR1 is MNHEY and CDR2 SMNVEV (reference sequence).